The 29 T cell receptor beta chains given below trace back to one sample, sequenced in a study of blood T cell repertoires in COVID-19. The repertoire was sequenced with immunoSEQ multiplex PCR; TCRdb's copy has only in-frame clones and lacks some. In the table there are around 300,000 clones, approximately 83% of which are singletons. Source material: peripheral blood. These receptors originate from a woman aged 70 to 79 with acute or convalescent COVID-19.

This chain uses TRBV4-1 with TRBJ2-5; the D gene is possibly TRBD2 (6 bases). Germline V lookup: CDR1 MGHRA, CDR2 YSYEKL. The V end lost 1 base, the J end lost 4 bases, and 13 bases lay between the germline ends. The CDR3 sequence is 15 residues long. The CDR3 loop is CASSQGAGPLETQYF. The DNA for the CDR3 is TGCGCCAGCAGCCAAGGCGCGGGACCGCTAGAGACCCAGTACTTC.

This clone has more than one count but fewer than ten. CDR3 DNA: TGTGCCAGCAGCGCACAAGGGACAGTTAGCAATCAGCCCCAGCATTTT. Translated: CASSAQGTVSNQPQHF. The chain has TRBV7-9 and TRBJ1-5; 7 bases match TRBD1. This CDR3 has 16 amino acids. J gave up 0 bases and V 5 bases, and 7 bases lay outside the gene matches. Germline CDR1 is SEHNR and CDR2 is FQNEAQ (reference sequence).

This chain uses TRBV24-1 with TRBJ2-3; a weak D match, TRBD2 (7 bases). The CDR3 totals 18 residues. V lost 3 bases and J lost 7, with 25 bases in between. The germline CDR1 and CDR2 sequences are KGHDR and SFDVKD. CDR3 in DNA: TGTGCCACCAGTGATCGGGGGGTCGGGGGCGCCGCACGTCATACGCAGTATTTT. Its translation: CATSDRGVGGAARHTQYF.

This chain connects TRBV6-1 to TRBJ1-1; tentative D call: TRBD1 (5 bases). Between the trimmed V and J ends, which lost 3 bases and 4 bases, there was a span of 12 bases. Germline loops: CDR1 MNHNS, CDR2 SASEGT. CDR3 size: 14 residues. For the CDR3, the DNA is TGTGCCAGCAGTGAGGCCAGGGTATCCACTGAAGCTTTCTTT. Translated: CASSEARVSTEAFF.

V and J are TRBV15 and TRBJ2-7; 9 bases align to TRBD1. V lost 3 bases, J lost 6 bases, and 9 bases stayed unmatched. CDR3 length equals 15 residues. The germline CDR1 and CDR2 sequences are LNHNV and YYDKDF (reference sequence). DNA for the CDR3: TGTGCCACCAGCAGGGACCGGGACAGGGTATCCGAGCAGTACTTC. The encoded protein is CATSRDRDRVSEQYF.

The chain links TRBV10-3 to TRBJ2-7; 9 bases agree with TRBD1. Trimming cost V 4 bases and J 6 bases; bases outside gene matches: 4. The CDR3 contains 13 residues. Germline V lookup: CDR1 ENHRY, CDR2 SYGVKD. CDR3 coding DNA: TGTGCCATCAGTGGGACAGGGGTCCTCGAGCAGTACTTC. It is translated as CAISGTGVLEQYF.

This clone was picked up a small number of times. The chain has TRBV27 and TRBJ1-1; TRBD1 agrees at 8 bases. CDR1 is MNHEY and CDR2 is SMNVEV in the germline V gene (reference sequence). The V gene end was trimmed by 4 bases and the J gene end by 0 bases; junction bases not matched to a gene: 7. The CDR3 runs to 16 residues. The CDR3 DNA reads TGTGCCAGCAGTTCACCCCTCAGGGGGCTGAACACTGAAGCTTTCTTT. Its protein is CASSSPLRGLNTEAFF.

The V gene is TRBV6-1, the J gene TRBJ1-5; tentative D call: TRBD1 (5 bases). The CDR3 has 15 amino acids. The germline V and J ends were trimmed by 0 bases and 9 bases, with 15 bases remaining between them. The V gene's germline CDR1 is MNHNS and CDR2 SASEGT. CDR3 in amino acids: CASSEAGGRWGPQHF. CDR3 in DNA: TGTGCCAGCAGTGAAGCCGGGGGTAGGTGGGGGCCCCAGCATTTT.

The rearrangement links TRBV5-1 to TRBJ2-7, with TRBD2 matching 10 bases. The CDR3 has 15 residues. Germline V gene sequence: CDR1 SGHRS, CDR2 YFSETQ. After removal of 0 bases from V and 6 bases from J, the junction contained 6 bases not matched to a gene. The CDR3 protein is CASSLGASGGFEQYF. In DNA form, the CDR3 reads TGCGCCAGCAGCTTGGGAGCTAGCGGGGGTTTCGAGCAGTACTTC. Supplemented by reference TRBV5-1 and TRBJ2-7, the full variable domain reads KAGVTQTPRYLIKTRGQQVTLSCSPISGHRSVSWYQQTPGQGLQFLFEYFSETQRNKGNFPGRFSGRQFSNSRSEMNVSTLELGDSALYLCASSLGASGGFEQYFGPGTRLTVT.

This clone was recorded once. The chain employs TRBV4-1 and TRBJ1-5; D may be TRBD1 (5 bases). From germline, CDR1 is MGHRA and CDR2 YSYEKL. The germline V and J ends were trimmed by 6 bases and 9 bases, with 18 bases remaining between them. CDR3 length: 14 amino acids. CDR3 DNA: TGCGCCAGCAGTCAACAGGTCGGGGGTCGGCCCCAGCATTTT. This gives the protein CASSQQVGGRPQHF.

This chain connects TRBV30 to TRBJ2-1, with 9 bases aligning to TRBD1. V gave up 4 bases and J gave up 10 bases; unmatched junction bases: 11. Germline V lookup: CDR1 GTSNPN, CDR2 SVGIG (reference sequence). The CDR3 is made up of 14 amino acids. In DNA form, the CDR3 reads TGTGCCTGGATTGGGACAGGGAATTCGGGGGAGCAGTTCTTC. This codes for CAWIGTGNSGEQFF.

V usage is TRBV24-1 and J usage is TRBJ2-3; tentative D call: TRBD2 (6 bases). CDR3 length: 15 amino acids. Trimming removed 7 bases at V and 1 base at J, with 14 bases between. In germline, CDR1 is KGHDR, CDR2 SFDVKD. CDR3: CATSPGRGGTDTQYF. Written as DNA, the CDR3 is TGTGCCACCAGCCCCGGACGCGGGGGCACAGATACGCAGTATTTT.

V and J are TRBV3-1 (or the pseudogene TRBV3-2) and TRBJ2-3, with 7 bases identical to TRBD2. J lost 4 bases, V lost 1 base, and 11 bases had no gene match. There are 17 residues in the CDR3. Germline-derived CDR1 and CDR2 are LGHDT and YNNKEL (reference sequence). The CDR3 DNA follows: TGTGCCAGCAGCCAAGTGTTGGGACCACGGGGGGCAGATACGCAGTATTTT. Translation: CASSQVLGPRGADTQYF.

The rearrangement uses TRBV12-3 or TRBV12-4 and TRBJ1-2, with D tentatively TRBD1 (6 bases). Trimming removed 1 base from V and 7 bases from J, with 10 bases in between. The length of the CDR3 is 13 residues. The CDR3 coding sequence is TGTGCCAGCAGTTTAGGCAGGGGCGCTGGCTACACCTTC. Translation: CASSLGRGAGYTF.

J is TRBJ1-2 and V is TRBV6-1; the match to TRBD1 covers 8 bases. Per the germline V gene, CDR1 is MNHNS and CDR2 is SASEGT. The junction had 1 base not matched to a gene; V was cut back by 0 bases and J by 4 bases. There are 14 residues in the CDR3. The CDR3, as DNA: TGTGCCAGCAGTGAAGCTACAGGGGGCTATGGCTACACCTTC. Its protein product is CASSEATGGYGYTF.

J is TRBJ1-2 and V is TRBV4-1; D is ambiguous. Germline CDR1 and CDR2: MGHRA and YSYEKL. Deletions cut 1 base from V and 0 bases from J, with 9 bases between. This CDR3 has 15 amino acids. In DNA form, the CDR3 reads TGCGCCAGCAGCCAAGGAGGGAGGACTAACTATGGCTACACCTTC. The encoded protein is CASSQGGRTNYGYTF.

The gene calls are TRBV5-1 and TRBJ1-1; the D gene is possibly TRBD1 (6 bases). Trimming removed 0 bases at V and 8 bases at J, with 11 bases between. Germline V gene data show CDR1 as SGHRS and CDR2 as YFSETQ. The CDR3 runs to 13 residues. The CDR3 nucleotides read TGCGCCAGCAGCTTGGGTGGGACATCCGAAGCTTTCTTT. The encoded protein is CASSLGGTSEAFF.

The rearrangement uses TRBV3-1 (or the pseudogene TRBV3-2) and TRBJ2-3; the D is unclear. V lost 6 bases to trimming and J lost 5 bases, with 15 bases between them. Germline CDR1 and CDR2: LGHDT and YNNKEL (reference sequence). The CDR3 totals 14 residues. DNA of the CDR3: TGTGCCAGCAGTCCCACAAACCAGCGAGATACGCAGTATTTT. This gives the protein CASSPTNQRDTQYF.

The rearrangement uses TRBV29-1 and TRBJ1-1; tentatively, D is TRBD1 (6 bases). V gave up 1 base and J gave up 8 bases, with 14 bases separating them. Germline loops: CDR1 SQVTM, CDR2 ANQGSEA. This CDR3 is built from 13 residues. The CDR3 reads CSVEVDRTGEAFF. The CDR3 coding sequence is TGCAGCGTTGAAGTCGACCGAACAGGGGAAGCTTTCTTT.

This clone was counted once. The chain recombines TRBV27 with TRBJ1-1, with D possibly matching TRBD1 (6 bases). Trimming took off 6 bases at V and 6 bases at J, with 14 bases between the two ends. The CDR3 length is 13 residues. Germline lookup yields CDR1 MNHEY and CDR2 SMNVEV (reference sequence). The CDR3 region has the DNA TGTGCCAGCAGGATGACAGGCTTCCCTGAAGCTTTCTTT. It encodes CASRMTGFPEAFF.

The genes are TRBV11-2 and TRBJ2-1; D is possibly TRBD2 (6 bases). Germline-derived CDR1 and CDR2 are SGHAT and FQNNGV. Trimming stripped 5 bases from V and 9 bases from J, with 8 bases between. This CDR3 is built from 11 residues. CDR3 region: CASSPGVEQFF. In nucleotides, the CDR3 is TGTGCCAGCAGCCCGGGGGTTGAGCAGTTCTTC.

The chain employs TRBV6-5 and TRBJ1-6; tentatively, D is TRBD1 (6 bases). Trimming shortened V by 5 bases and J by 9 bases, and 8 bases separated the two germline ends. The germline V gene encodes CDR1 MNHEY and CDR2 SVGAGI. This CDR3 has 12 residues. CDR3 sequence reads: CASSNRASPLHF. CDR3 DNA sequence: TGTGCCAGCAGTAACAGGGCTTCACCCCTCCACTTT.

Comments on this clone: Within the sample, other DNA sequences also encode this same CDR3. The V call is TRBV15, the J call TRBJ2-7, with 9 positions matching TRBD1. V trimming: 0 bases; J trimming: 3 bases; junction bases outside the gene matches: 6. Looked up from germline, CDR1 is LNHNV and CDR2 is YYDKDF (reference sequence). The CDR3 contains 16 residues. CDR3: CATSRDLPGQGYEQYF. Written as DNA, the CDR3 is TGTGCCACCAGCAGAGATCTTCCGGGACAGGGCTACGAGCAGTACTTC. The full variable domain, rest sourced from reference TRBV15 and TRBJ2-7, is DAMVIQNPRYQVTQFGKPVTLSCSQTLNHNVMYWYQQKSSQAPKLLFHYYDKDFNNEADTPDNFQSRRPNTSFCFLDIRSPGLGDTAMYLCATSRDLPGQGYEQYFGPGTRLTVT.

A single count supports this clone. CDR3 nucleotide sequence: TGTGCCAGCAGCTCCGGGACAGTGAACACCGGGGAGCTGTTTTTT. Its protein product is CASSSGTVNTGELFF. The gene calls are TRBV3-1 (or the pseudogene TRBV3-2) and TRBJ2-2; 7 bases match TRBD1. Per the germline V gene, CDR1 is LGHDT and CDR2 is YNNKEL (reference sequence). CDR3 size: 15 residues. V lost 5 bases to trimming and J lost 1 base; unmatched junction nucleotides: 4.

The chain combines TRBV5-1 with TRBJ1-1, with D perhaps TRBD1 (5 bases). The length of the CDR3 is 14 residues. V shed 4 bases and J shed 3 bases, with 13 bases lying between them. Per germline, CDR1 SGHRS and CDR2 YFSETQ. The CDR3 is CASSPDGGDTEAFF. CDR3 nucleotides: TGCGCCAGCAGCCCGGACGGAGGGGACACTGAAGCTTTCTTT.

The CDR3 nucleotides are TGTGCCAGTATGGACTCAGGGGGGCTTAATTCACCCCTCCACTTT. Translated, it gives CASMDSGGLNSPLHF. The chain joins TRBV19 to TRBJ1-6, with 7 bases lining up with TRBD1. Germline assignment: CDR1 LNHDA and CDR2 SQIVND (reference sequence). The CDR3 is 15 residues long. With V trimmed by 7 bases and J by 6 bases, 9 bases remained unmatched.

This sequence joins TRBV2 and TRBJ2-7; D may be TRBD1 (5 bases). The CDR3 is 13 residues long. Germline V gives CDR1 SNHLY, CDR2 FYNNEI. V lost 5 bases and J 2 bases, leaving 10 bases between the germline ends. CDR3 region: CASSRGMPYEQYF. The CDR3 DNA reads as TGTGCCAGCAGTAGGGGAATGCCCTACGAGCAGTACTTC.

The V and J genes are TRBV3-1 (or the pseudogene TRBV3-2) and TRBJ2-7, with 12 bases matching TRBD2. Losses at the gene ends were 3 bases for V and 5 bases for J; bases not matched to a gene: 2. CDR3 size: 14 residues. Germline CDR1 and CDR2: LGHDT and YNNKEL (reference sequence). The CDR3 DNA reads TGTGCCAGCAGCCATTCTAGCGGGGGGGACGAGCAGTACTTC. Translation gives CASSHSSGGDEQYF.

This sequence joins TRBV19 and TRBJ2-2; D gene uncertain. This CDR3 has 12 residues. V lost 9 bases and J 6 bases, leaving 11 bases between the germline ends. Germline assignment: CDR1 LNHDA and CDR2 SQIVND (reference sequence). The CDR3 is CASHFSAGELFF. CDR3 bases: TGTGCCAGCCATTTTTCGGCCGGGGAGCTGTTTTTT.